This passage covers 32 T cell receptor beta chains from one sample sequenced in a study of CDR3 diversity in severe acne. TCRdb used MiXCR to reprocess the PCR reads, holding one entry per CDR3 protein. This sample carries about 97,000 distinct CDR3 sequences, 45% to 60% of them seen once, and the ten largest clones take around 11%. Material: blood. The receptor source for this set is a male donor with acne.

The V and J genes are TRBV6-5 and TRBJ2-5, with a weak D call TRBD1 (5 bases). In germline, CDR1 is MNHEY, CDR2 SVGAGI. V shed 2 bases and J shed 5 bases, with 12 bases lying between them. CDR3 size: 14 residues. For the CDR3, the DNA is TGTGCCAGCAGTTACAGTCTAGGGGTGGAGACCCAGTACTTC. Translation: CASSYSLGVETQYF.

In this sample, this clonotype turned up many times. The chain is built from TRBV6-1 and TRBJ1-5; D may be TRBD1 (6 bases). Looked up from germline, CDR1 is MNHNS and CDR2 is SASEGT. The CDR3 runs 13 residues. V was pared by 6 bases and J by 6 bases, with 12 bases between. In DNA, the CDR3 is TGTGCCAGCAGGGAGGGGGGAGGTCAGCCCCAGCATTTT. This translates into CASREGGGQPQHF.

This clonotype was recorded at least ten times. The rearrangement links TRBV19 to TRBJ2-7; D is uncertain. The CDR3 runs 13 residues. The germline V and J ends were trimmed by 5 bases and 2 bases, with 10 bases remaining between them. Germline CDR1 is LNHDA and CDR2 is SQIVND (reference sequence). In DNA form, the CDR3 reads TGTGCCAGTAGTCTCTACAGTACCTACGAGCAGTACTTC. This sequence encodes CASSLYSTYEQYF.

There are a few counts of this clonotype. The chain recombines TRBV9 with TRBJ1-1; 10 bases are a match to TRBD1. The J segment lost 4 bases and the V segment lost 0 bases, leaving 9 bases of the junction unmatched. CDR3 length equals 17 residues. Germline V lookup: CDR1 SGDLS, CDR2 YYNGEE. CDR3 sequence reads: CASSVGTGGYSGTEAFF. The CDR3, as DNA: TGTGCCAGCAGCGTAGGGACAGGGGGTTATTCAGGCACTGAAGCTTTCTTT.

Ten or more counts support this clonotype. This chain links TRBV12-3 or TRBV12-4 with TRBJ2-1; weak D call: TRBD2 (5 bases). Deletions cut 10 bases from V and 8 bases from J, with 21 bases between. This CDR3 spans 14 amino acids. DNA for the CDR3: TGTGCCACCCAGACGAGAAGGGAGAGCGATGAGCAGTTCTTC. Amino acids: CATQTRRESDEQFF.

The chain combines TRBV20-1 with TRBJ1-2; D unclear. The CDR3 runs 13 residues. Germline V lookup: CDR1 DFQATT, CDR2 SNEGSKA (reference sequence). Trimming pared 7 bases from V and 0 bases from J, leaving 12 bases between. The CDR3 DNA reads TGCAGTGTCGATACAGACACTAACTATGGCTACACCTTC. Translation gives CSVDTDTNYGYTF.

In DNA form, the CDR3 reads TGCGCCAGCAAGAGGTCCCTGACAGGGTCCGGCACAGATACGCAGTATTTT. It is translated as CASKRSLTGSGTDTQYF. The V call is TRBV4-3, the J call TRBJ2-3; 7 bases line up with TRBD1. CDR3 length equals 17 residues. Germline assignment: CDR1 LGHNA and CDR2 YSLEER. Germline trimming cut 7 bases from V and 1 base from J; bases unmatched to any gene: 14.

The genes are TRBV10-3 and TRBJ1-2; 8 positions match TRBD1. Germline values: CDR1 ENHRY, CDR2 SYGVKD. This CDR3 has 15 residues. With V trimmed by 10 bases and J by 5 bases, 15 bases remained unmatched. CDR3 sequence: CATMTGVPSRYGYTF. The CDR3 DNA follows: TGTGCCACGATGACAGGGGTCCCCTCACGGTATGGCTACACCTTC.

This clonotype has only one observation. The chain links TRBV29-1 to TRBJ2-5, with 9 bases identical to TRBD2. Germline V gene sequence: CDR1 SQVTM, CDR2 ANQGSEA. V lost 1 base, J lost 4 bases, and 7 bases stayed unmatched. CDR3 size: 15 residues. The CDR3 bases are TGCAGCGTTGAAGTGCCTAGCGGGATCGGAGAGACCCAGTACTTC. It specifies CSVEVPSGIGETQYF. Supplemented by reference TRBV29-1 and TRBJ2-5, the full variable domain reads SAVISQKPSRDICQRGTSLTIQCQVDSQVTMMFWYRQQPGQSLTLIATANQGSEATYESGFVIDKFPISRPNLTFSTLTVSNMSPEDSSIYLCSVEVPSGIGETQYFGPGTRLLVL.

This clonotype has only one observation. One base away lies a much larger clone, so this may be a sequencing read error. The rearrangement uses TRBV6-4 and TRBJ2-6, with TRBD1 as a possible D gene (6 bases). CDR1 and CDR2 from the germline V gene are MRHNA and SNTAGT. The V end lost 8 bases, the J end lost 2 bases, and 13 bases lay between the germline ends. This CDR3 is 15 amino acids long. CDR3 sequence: CASHRVLPGANVLTF. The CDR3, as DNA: TGTGCCAGCCACAGGGTGCTCCCTGGGGCCAACGTCCTGACTTTC.

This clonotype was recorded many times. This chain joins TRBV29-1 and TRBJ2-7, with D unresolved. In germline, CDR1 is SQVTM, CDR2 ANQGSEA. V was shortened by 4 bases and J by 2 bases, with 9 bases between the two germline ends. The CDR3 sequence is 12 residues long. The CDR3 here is CSVGDGAYEQYF. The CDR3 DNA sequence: TGCAGCGTTGGAGACGGAGCCTACGAGCAGTACTTC.

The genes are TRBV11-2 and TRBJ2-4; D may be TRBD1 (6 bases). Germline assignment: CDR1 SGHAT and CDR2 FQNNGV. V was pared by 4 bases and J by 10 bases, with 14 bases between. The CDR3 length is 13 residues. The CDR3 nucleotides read TGTGCCAGCAGCTCCGGGACAATTGGGATTCAGTACTTC. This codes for CASSSGTIGIQYF.

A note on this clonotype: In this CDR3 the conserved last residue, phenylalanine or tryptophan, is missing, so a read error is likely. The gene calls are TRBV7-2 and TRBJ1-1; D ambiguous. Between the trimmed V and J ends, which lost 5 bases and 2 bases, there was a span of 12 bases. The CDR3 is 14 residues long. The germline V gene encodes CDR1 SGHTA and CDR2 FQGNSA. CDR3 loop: CASSQMAGNTEAFC. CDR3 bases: TGTGCCAGCAGCCAAATGGCGGGAAACACTGAAGCTTTCTGT.

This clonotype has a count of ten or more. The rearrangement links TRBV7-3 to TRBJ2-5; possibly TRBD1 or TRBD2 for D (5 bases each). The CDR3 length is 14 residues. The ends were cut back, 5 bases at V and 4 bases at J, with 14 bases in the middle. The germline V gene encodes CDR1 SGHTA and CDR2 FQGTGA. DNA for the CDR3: TGTGCCAGCAGCCTCTTTAGTGGGGGAGAGACCCAGTACTTC. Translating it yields CASSLFSGGETQYF.

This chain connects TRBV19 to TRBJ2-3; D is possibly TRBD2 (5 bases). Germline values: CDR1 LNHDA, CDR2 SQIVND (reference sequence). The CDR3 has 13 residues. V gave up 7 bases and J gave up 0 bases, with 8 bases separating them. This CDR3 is CASNSGSTDTQYF. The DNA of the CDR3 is TGTGCCAGTAACAGCGGAAGCACAGATACGCAGTATTTT.

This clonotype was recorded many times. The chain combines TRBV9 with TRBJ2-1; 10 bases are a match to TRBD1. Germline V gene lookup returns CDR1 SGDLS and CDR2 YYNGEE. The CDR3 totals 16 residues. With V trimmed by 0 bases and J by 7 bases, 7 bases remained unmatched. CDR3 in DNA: TGTGCCAGCAGCGTAGCTTATAGGACAGGGGGGAATGAGCAGTTCTTC. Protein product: CASSVAYRTGGNEQFF.

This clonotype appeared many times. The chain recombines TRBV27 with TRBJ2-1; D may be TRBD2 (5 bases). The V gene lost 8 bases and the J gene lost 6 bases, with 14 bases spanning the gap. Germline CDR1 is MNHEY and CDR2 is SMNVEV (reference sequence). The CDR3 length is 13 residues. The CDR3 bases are TGTGCCAGCCGTCTAGCTTCCCGCAATGAGCAGTTCTTC. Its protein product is CASRLASRNEQFF.

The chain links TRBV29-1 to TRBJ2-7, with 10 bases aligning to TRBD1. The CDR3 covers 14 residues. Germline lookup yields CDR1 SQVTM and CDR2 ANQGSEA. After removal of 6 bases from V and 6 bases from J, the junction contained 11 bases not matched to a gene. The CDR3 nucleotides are TGCAGCGTGGGACAGGGGAGATTACTGGGCGAGCAGTACTTC. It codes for CSVGQGRLLGEQYF.

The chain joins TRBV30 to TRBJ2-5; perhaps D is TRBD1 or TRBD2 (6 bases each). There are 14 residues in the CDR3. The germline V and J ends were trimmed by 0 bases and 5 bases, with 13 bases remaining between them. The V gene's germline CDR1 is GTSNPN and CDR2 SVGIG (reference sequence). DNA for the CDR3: TGTGCCTGGAGTGTACTGGGGGGCTTCGAGACCCAGTACTTC. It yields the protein CAWSVLGGFETQYF.

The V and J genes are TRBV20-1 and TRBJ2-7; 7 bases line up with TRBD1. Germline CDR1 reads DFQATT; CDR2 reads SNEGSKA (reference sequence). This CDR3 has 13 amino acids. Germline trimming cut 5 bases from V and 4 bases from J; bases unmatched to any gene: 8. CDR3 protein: CSAVPGQQYEQYF. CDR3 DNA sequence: TGCAGTGCTGTACCGGGACAGCAATACGAGCAGTACTTC.

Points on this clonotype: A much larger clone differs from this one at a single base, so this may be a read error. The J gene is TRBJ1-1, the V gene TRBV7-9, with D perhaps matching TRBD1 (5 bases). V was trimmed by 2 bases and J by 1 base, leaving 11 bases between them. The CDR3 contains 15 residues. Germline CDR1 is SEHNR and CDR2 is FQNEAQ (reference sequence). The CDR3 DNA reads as TGTGCCAGCAGCTTAAAAGGGGCAGAGAACACTGAAGCTTTCTTT. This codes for CASSLKGAENTEAFF.

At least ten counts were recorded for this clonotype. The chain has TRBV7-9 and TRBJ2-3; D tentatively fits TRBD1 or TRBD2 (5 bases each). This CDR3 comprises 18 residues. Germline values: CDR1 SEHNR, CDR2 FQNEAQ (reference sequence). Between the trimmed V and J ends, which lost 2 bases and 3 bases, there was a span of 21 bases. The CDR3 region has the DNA TGTGCCAGCAGCTTATTGTATCCCGGGGCCGGGATTACAGATACGCAGTATTTT. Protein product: CASSLLYPGAGITDTQYF.

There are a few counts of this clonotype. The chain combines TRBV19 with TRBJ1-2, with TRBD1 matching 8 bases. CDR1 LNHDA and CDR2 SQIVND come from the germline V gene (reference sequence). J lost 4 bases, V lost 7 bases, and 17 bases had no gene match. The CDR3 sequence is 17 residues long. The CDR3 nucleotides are TGTGCCAGTACGGCGGGGACAGGCAACTTTTTATCCTATGGCTACACCTTC. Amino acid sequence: CASTAGTGNFLSYGYTF.

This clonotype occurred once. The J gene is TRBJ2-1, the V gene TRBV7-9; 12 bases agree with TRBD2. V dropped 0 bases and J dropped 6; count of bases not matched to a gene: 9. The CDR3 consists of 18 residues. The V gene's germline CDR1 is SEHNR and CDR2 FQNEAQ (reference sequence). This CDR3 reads CASSLAVSTSGSLNEQFF. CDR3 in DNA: TGTGCCAGCAGCTTAGCCGTGTCGACTAGCGGGAGTCTCAATGAGCAGTTCTTC.

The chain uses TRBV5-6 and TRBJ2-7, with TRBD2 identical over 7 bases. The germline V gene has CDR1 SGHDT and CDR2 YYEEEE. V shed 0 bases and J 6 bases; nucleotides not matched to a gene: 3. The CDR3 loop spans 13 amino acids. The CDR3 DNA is TGTGCCAGCAGCTTGGGGGGCGGGGGCGAGCAGTACTTC. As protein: CASSLGGGGEQYF.

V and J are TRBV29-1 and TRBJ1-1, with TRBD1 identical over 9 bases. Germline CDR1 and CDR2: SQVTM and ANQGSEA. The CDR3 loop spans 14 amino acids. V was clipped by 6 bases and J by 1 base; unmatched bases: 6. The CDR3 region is CSVPQGARNTEAFF. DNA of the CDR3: TGCAGCGTCCCACAGGGGGCCAGGAACACTGAAGCTTTCTTT. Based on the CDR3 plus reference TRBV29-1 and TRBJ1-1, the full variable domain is SAVISQKPSRDICQRGTSLTIQCQVDSQVTMMFWYRQQPGQSLTLIATANQGSEATYESGFVIDKFPISRPNLTFSTLTVSNMSPEDSSIYLCSVPQGARNTEAFFGQGTRLTVV.

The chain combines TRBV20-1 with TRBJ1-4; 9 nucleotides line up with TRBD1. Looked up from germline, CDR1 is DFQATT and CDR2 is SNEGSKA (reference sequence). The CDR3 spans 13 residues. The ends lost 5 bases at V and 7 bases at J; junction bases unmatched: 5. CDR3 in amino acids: CSALGQGSEKLFF. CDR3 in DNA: TGCAGTGCTTTGGGACAGGGAAGTGAAAAACTGTTTTTT.

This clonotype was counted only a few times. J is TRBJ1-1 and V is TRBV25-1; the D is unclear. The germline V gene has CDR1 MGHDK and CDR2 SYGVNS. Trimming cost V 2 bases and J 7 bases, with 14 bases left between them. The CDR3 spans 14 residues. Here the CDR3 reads CASSERGQDHEAFF. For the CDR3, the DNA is TGTGCCAGCAGTGAAAGAGGTCAGGACCATGAAGCTTTCTTT.

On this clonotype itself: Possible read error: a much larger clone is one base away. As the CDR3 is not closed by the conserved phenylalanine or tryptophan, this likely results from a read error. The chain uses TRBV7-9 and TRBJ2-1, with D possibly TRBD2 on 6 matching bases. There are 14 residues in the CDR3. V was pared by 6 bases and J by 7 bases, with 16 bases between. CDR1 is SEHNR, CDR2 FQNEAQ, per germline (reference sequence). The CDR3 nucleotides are TGTGCCAGCAGTGGCCGGGACTCACGGAATGAGCAGTTCCTC. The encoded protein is CASSGRDSRNEQFL.

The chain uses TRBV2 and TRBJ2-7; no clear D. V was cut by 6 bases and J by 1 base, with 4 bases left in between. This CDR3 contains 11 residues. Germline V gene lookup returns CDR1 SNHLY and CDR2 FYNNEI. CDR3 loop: CASRESYEQYF. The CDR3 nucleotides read TGTGCCAGCAGAGAGTCCTACGAGCAGTACTTC.

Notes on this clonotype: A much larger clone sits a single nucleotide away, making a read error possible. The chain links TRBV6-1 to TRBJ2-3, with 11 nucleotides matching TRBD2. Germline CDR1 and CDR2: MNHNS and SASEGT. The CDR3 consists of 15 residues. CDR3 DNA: TGTGCCAGCAGTGAATTAGCGGGGGGGGAAGATACGCAGTGTTTT. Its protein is CASSELAGGEDTQCF.

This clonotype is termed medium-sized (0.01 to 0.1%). The CDR3 is CATSPREVNTEAFF. In DNA form, the CDR3 reads TGTGCCACCAGCCCCCGGGAGGTGAACACTGAAGCTTTCTTT. The chain combines TRBV15 with TRBJ1-1, with D unclear. Germline CDR1 and CDR2: LNHNV and YYDKDF (reference sequence). Trimming pared 5 bases from V and 0 bases from J, leaving 10 bases between. This CDR3 contains 14 residues. Supplemented by reference TRBV15 and TRBJ1-1, the full variable domain reads DAMVIQNPRYQVTQFGKPVTLSCSQTLNHNVMYWYQQKSSQAPKLLFHYYDKDFNNEADTPDNFQSRRPNTSFCFLDIRSPGLGDTAMYLCATSPREVNTEAFFGQGTRLTVV.